This passage covers 25 T cell receptor beta chains from one sample sequenced in a study of tumor-infiltrating lymphocytes in primary liver carcinoma. Extraction also yielded germline DNA, while blood RNA was obtained from unsorted whole blood. Total RNA amounting to 450 to 500 ng was the source from which TCR beta cDNA was made with a constant-region primer. Construction of TCR beta libraries relied on three successive nested multiplex PCR rounds employing slightly modified ARM-PCR. TRBV1-TRBV30 forward primers paired with a C-beta reverse primer were used in the first two PCR rounds, which ran about 11 cycles each. TCRdb reanalysed the multiplex PCR reads using MiXCR and keeps one entry per CDR3 protein. The table lists under 200,000 distinct CDR3 sequences, 65% of them singletons. Sequenced input: peripheral blood. These receptors came from a woman aged 55 to 70 with primary liver carcinoma and hepatitis B virus infection.

This clonotype was observed a few times. This chain joins TRBV11-2 and TRBJ2-5; D perhaps matches TRBD2 (5 bases). Trimming took off 6 bases at V and 9 bases at J, with 14 bases between the two ends. CDR3 length equals 12 residues. Germline V gene lookup returns CDR1 SGHAT and CDR2 FQNNGV. In DNA form, the CDR3 reads TGTGCCAGCAGTCTAGAGGGTGCGGCCCAGTACTTC. The encoded protein is CASSLEGAAQYF. The variable domain in full, with the rest retrieved from reference TRBV11-2 and TRBJ2-5, is EAGVAQSPRYKIIEKRQSVAFWCNPISGHATLYWYQQILGQGPKLLIQFQNNGVVDDSQLPKDRFSAERLKGVDSTLKIQPAKLEDSAVYLCASSLEGAAQYFGPGTRLLVL.

To note about this clonotype: Germline is not matched at one junction end, which may reflect a read error. This sequence joins TRBV11-2 and TRBJ1-4, with D unclear. Germline V lookup: CDR1 SGHAT, CDR2 FQNNGV. The CDR3 has 12 amino acids. The CDR3 spells CASGLALEKLFF. CDR3 bases: TGTGCCAGCGGCTTAGCTCTTGAAAAACTGTTTTTT. Combining the CDR3 with reference TRBV11-2 and TRBJ1-4 gives the whole variable domain EAGVAQSPRYKIIEKRQSVAFWCNPISGHATLYWYQQILGQGPKLLIQFQNNGVVDDSQLPKDRFSAERLKGVDSTLKIQPAKLEDSAVYLCASGLALEKLFFGSGTQLSVL.

In the case of this clonotype: One junction end does not reproduce the germline sequence, and a read error may be involved. This chain uses TRBV5-1 with TRBJ1-1; D remains ambiguous. CDR3 length equals 15 residues. Germline CDR1 is SGHRS and CDR2 is YFSETQ. DNA of the CDR3: TGCCCCAGCAGCTTGGCCGGGATGGCCGGCACTGGAGCTTTCTTT. Protein product: CPSSLAGMAGTGAFF.

Points on this clonotype: Compared with germline, one end of the junction differs, possibly owing to a read error. CDR3 sequence reads: CPSSFGQGLNTEAFF. The DNA of the CDR3 is TGTCCCAGCAGCTTTGGGCAGGGGTTGAACACTGAAGCTTTCTTT. V gene TRBV5-5 combines with J gene TRBJ1-1, with a tentative D call TRBD1 (6 bases). The germline gives CDR1 SGHKS, CDR2 YYEKEE (reference sequence). This CDR3 spans 15 amino acids. The entire variable domain, with the rest obtained from reference TRBV5-5 and TRBJ1-1, is as follows: DAGVTQSPTHLIKTRGQQVTLRCSPISGHKSVSWYQQVLGQGPQFIFQYYEKEERGRGNFPDRFSARQFPNYSSELNVNALLLGDSALYLCPSSFGQGLNTEAFFGQGTRLTVV.

As to this clonotype: This may be a read error: a much more frequent sequence differs by one nucleotide. This chain joins TRBV6-1 and TRBJ2-7; tentative D call: TRBD1 (6 bases). Germline V gene data show CDR1 as MNHNS and CDR2 as SASEGT. The CDR3 runs 14 residues. As DNA, the CDR3 is TGTGTCAGCAGTCGGGACACGATCTCCTACGAGCAGTACTTC. Residues: CVSSRDTISYEQYF.

The rearrangement joins TRBV29-1 to TRBJ2-5; no firm D call. The CDR3 runs to 14 residues. The V gene's germline CDR1 is SQVTM and CDR2 ANQGSEA. The ends were cut back, 3 bases at V and 4 bases at J, with 15 bases in the middle. The CDR3 nucleotides read TGCAGCGTTGAGCAGGCGTTGTGGGTAGAGACCCAGTACTTC. It yields the protein CSVEQALWVETQYF.

The chain joins TRBV19 to TRBJ2-1, with a possible D match to TRBD1 (5 bases). The CDR3 extends over 15 amino acids. Trimming took 3 bases from V and 4 from J, leaving 13 bases between them. Germline V lookup: CDR1 LNHDA, CDR2 SQIVND (reference sequence). CDR3 sequence: CASSMSRVAYNEQFF. The CDR3, as DNA: TGTGCCAGTAGTATGAGCAGGGTGGCATACAATGAGCAGTTCTTC. The variable domain in full, with the rest retrieved from reference TRBV19 and TRBJ2-1, is DGGITQSPKYLFRKEGQNVTLSCEQNLNHDAMYWYRQDPGQGLRLIYYSQIVNDFQKGDIAEGYSVSREKKESFPLTVTSAQKNPTAFYLCASSMSRVAYNEQFFGPGTRLTVL.

The chain couples TRBV4-2 to TRBJ2-3; D gene ambiguous. V gave up 0 bases and J gave up 6 bases, with 10 bases separating them. Germline-derived CDR1 and CDR2 are LGHNA and YNFKEQ. The CDR3 runs 14 residues. The CDR3 loop is CASSQDLRPDTQYF. CDR3 DNA sequence: TGTGCCAGCAGCCAAGATTTAAGGCCGGATACGCAGTATTTT.

This clonotype was counted between two and nine times. This chain uses TRBV11-3 with TRBJ2-7, with D possibly being TRBD2 (6 bases). CDR3 size: 18 residues. CDR1 and CDR2 from the germline V gene are SGHNT and YENEEA. Trimming left V 0 bases short and J 0 bases short, with 18 bases between. The CDR3: CASSLEMVGGHSSYEQYF. As DNA, the CDR3 is TGTGCCAGCAGCTTAGAGATGGTGGGAGGCCACAGCTCCTACGAGCAGTACTTC.

In its sample, this clonotype was seen a few times. The genes are TRBV7-9 and TRBJ2-5; D might be TRBD1 or TRBD2, each matching 6 bases. CDR3 size: 16 residues. CDR1 and CDR2 from the germline V gene are SEHNR and FQNEAQ (reference sequence). Deletions cut 5 bases from V and 4 bases from J, with 20 bases between. Written as DNA, the CDR3 is TGTGCCAGCAGCCCAAGGGGGGAGGACGTTGGAGAGACCCAGTACTTC. Translation: CASSPRGEDVGETQYF.

The V and J genes are TRBV6-4 and TRBJ2-1, with 7 nucleotides matching TRBD1. Germline CDR1 reads MRHNA; CDR2 reads SNTAGT. V dropped 0 bases and J dropped 10; count of bases not matched to a gene: 12. The CDR3 contains 16 residues. CDR3 DNA sequence: TGTGCCAGCAGTGACTCGAGAGACAGGGAATTACGGGAGCAGTTCTTC. Translation gives CASSDSRDRELREQFF.

J is TRBJ1-5 and V is TRBV5-8; 7 nucleotides match TRBD1. In germline, CDR1 is SGHTS, CDR2 YDEGEE. V lost 0 bases to trimming and J lost 0 bases; unmatched junction nucleotides: 15. The CDR3 loop spans 20 amino acids. Here the CDR3 DNA reads TGTGCCAGCAGCTTGGCCCCTACCGACAGGGAGCGCCATAGCAATCAGCCCCAGCATTTT. The encoded protein is CASSLAPTDRERHSNQPQHF. Using reference TRBV5-8 and TRBJ1-5 for the parts outside the CDR3, the full variable domain is EAGVTQSPTHLIKTRGQQATLRCSPISGHTSVYWYQQALGLGLQFLLWYDEGEERNRGNFPPRFSGRQFPNYSSELNVNALELEDSALYLCASSLAPTDRERHSNQPQHFGDGTRLSIL.

The chain employs TRBV7-3 and TRBJ2-3; no firm D call. The CDR3 covers 15 residues. V was cut by 0 bases and J by 0 bases, with 7 bases left in between. Germline V gives CDR1 SGHTA, CDR2 FQGTGA. CDR3 bases: TGTGCCAGCAGCTTAACGAGCGCCAGCACAGATACGCAGTATTTT. It codes for CASSLTSASTDTQYF.

The chain recombines TRBV11-3 with TRBJ2-2; 7 bases line up with TRBD2. The junction had 16 bases not matched to a gene; V was cut back by 5 bases and J by 1 base. Germline CDR1 is SGHNT and CDR2 is YENEEA. This CDR3 spans 19 amino acids. In nucleotides, the CDR3 is TGTGCCAGCAGCGCCTACCCCGCGACTAGCCTTCTGAACACCGGGGAGCTGTTTTTT. It specifies CASSAYPATSLLNTGELFF.

The chain employs TRBV7-3 and TRBJ2-2; D ambiguous. With 11 bases removed from V and 5 bases from J, the gap between germline ends came to 12 bases. The CDR3 is 12 amino acids. CDR1 and CDR2 (germline): SGHTA, FQGTGA. As DNA, the CDR3 is TGTGCCGGAACCTTAAAGACCGGGGAGCTGTTTTTT. Amino acids: CAGTLKTGELFF.

Comment on this clonotype: A read error may be the cause here, since a much bigger clone is one base away. The V and J genes are TRBV10-3 and TRBJ2-2, with D possibly called TRBD1 or TRBD2 (5 bases each). From germline, CDR1 is ENHRY and CDR2 SYGVKD. The CDR3 is 14 amino acids. CDR3: CATRGLVDTGEMFF. The CDR3 region has the DNA TGTGCCACTCGGGGCCTTGTGGACACCGGGGAGATGTTTTTT.

This chain connects TRBV5-1 to TRBJ1-5; a weak D match, TRBD1 (5 bases). V was pared by 7 bases and J by 3 bases, with 17 bases between. Germline values: CDR1 SGHRS, CDR2 YFSETQ. The CDR3 is 15 residues long. CDR3 loop: CASAEGAGLNQPQHF. As DNA, the CDR3 is TGCGCCAGCGCAGAGGGTGCAGGGCTCAATCAGCCCCAGCATTTT.

This clonotype was found many times. This chain joins TRBV29-1 and TRBJ1-2; weak D call: TRBD1 (5 bases). CDR3 length equals 15 residues. The germline CDR1 and CDR2 sequences are SQVTM and ANQGSEA. Trimming left V 1 base short and J 5 bases short, with 17 bases between. CDR3 DNA sequence: TGCAGCGTTGAAGGTGGTCAGGGTGGACGGTATGGCTACACCTTC. Its protein product is CSVEGGQGGRYGYTF.

This clonotype has ten or more counts. V and J are TRBV6-1 and TRBJ2-1, with 9 bases that match TRBD1. Per the germline V gene, CDR1 is MNHNS and CDR2 is SASEGT. V shed 2 bases and J 15 bases; nucleotides not matched to a gene: 8. The CDR3 covers 13 residues. The CDR3: CASSEISGQGGFF. The DNA of the CDR3 is TGTGCCAGCAGTGAAATTTCGGGACAGGGAGGGTTCTTC.

A single count supports this clonotype. The junction shows a germline mismatch at one end, possibly a read error. The chain joins TRBV11-1 to TRBJ2-1; 12 bases line up with TRBD2. Germline V gene sequence: CDR1 SGHAT, CDR2 FQDESV (reference sequence). The CDR3 contains 22 residues. In nucleotides, the CDR3 is TGTGCCAGCAACTTAGGGCCTAATATCCCGACTAGCGGGAGATATTCCGCCAATGAGCAGTCCTTC. Protein sequence: CASNLGPNIPTSGRYSANEQSF.

This clonotype was seen just once. A much larger clone lies one base from this, so it may be a read error. This chain uses TRBV14 with TRBJ1-1; 8 positions match TRBD1. The CDR3 contains 14 residues. V gave up 6 bases and J gave up 4 bases; unmatched junction bases: 7. Germline CDR1 SGHDN, CDR2 FVKESK. This CDR3 reads CASRKTGVITEAFF. In nucleotides, the CDR3 is TGTGCCAGCAGAAAGACAGGGGTCATCACTGAAGCTTTCTTT.

The chain couples TRBV4-1 to TRBJ2-2, with 10 bases identical to TRBD1. V was pared by 1 base and J by 3 bases, with 2 bases of the junction left unmatched. The CDR3 contains 16 residues. CDR1 and CDR2 (germline): MGHRA, YSYEKL. This CDR3 reads CASSQGTGGDTGELFF. CDR3 bases: TGCGCCAGCAGCCAAGGGACAGGGGGGGACACCGGGGAGCTGTTTTTT.

The genes are TRBV10-1 and TRBJ2-2; no definite D call. CDR3 size: 13 residues. Germline values: CDR1 WNHNN, CDR2 SYGVQD (reference sequence). The V and J ends lost 5 bases and 10 bases respectively, with 14 bases between them. CDR3 amino acids: CASSLWNTLELFF. CDR3 nucleotides: TGCGCCAGCAGTCTCTGGAACACCTTGGAGCTGTTTTTT.

The V call is TRBV30, the J call TRBJ2-3, with 8 bases aligning to TRBD1. This CDR3 spans 15 amino acids. V gave up 1 base and J gave up 3 bases; unmatched junction bases: 6. The V gene's germline CDR1 is GTSNPN and CDR2 SVGIG (reference sequence). CDR3 sequence: CAWSGGQGDTDTQYF. The CDR3 DNA reads TGTGCCTGGAGTGGAGGACAGGGTGATACAGATACGCAGTATTTT.

The chain combines TRBV20-1 with TRBJ2-5; unclear D gene. V was trimmed by 2 bases and J by 4 bases, leaving 2 bases between them. This CDR3 spans 10 amino acids. Per germline, CDR1 DFQATT and CDR2 SNEGSKA (reference sequence). The CDR3 here is CSARRETQYF. CDR3 DNA sequence: TGCAGTGCTAGAAGAGAGACCCAGTACTTC.